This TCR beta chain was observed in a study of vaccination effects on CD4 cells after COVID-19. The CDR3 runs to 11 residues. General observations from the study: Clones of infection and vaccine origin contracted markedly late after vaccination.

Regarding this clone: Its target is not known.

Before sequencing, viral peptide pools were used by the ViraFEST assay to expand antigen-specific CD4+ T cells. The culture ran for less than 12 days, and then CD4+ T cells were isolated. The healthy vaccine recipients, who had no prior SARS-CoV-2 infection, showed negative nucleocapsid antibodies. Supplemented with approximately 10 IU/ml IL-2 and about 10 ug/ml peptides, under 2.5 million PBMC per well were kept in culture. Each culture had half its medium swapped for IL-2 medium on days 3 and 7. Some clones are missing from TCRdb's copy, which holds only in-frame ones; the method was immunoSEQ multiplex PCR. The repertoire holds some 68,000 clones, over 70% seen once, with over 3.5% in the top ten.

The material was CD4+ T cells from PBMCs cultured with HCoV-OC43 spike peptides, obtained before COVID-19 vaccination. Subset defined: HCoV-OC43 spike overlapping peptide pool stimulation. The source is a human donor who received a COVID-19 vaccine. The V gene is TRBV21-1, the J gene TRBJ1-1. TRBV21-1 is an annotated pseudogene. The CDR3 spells CASRGVNKAFF. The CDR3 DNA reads TGTGCCAGCAGAGGAGTGAACAAAGCTTTCTTT.